Listed below are T cell receptor beta chains from one sample, sequenced in a study of T cells after yellow fever vaccination. TCRdb recomputed calls from the 5' RACE reads with MiXCR, one row per CDR3 protein. The sample lists a few hundred thousand distinct CDR3 sequences, under 20% occurring once. Sequences were derived from PBMCs, sampled before the yellow fever booster vaccination. All receptors come from a young man who received the YFV17D yellow fever vaccine. Each CDR3 is given with its conserved first and last residue. Clone size is stated in some rows and not others, as once, few, many or a class when expanded.

size,V,CDR3
.,TRBV2,CASRPGQQNTGELFF
many,TRBV29-1,CSVEATGASTDTQYF
few,TRBV30,CASNWGRTDTQYF
.,TRBV10-3,CAISESDARGETQYF
.,TRBV9,CASSKTGDGYQPQHF
few,TRBV7-6,CASSSSSATGELFF
few,TRBV5-1,CASSLVPEGEQFF
.,TRBV4-3,CASSLIPTSGGGAGELFF
few,TRBV27,CASSPRGTRGSSYEQYF
once,TRBV18,CASSPSGTVNSPLHF
.,TRBV7-8,CASSLAYQDQPQHF
.,TRBV12-3/TRBV12-4,CASQHSLGGAVGGYTF
.,TRBV7-8,CASSPKTGMTEAFF
few,TRBV4-2,CASSPGRILGYEQFF
few,TRBV9,CASSGNRAGANVLTF
.,TRBV10-2,CASSGPGGPETQYF
few,TRBV12-3/TRBV12-4,CASSGTGPTGAFF
.,TRBV7-2,CASSFPAGVGVSGANVLTF
.,TRBV7-9,CASSLVLMNTEAFF
.,TRBV6-5,CASSYPDSYEQYF
.,TRBV5-1,CASSLGTYRHDIQYF
few,TRBV19,CASSIGTGVSPGTQYF
.,TRBV12-3/TRBV12-4,CASSSLSYNSPLHF
few,TRBV4-3,CASSQDIGSGANVLTF
few,TRBV7-9,CASRFDFQTQYF
medium-sized,TRBV7-9,CASSLVQRGKNIQYF
.,TRBV20-1,CSGKLAGTSTDTQYF
few,TRBV19,CASSIYGTTLQEQFF
few,TRBV20-1,CSARDAAAFSPLHF
few,TRBV10-3,CAISASTGSGDTQYF
few,TRBV5-5,CASSLSGLTGYTF
few,TRBV6-2/TRBV6-3,CASSYGTANTGELFF
.,TRBV20-1,CSARTGRYTEAFF
.,TRBV7-3,CASSFGSLNTGELFF
.,TRBV4-1,CASSQVGVEDPLHF
.,TRBV20-1,CSARWDREQETQYF
.,TRBV18,CASSPGAEKNGEQFF
many,TRBV20-1,CSARGVGFNEQFF
once,TRBV3-1,CASSPWGGGAGEQFF
.,TRBV4-3,CASSQGSGLPLTEAFF
once,TRBV19,CASSIASEQFF
few,TRBV5-4,CASSLYGDNSPLHF
few,TRBV6-2/TRBV6-3,CASNPASGGSDTQYF
few,TRBV7-2,CASSSSGGSNNEQFF
.,TRBV20-1,CSAKLGGLNTEAFF
.,TRBV20-1,CSARGTSGYEQYF
.,TRBV19,CASSIGGHFNEQFF
few,TRBV11-3,CASSFSKATEAFF
.,TRBV5-1,CASRTSSEQYF
many,TRBV4-3,CASSQGREAAYEQYF
few,TRBV18,CASSAVGQGRTEAFF